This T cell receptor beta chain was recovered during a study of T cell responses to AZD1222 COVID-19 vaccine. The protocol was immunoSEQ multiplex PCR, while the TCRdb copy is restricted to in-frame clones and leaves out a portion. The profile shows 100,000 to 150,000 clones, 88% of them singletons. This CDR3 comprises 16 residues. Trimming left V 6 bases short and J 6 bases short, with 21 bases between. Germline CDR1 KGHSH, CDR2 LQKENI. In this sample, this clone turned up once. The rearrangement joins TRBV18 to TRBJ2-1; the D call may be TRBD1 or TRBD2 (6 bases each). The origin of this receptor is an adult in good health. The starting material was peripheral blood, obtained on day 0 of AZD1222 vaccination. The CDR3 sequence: CASSLKGGSMRNEQFF. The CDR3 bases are TGTGCCAGCTCCCTCAAGGGGGGCTCAATGCGCAATGAGCAGTTCTTC.